The sequence of this TCR beta chain was determined in a study of blood T cell repertoires in COVID-19. Study at large: Acute-phase and convalescent COVID-19 samples originated in the United States, Italy and Spain.

Only in-frame clones appear in the TCRdb table, and some are missing; sequencing was by immunoSEQ multiplex PCR. The sample yields some 200,000 clones, 87% seen once. V lost 7 bases and J 2 bases, leaving 17 bases between the germline ends. The CDR3 has 15 amino acids. Per germline, CDR1 SNHLY and CDR2 FYNNEI. Sequenced material: peripheral blood. The chain recombines TRBV2 with TRBJ1-1; D might be TRBD1 (5 bases). The TCR originated in a woman aged 18-30 years who had recovered from COVID-19. This chain's CDR3 is CASILSETVNTEAFF. As DNA, the CDR3 is TGTGCCAGCATACTCTCGGAGACAGTCAACACTGAAGCTTTCTTT.